These 9 T cell receptor beta chains share one sample of origin, sequenced in a study of graft-versus-host responses after intestinal transplantation. Some clones are missing from TCRdb's copy, which holds only in-frame ones; the method was immunoSEQ multiplex PCR. The table shows roughly 21,000 clones, with around 38% occurring only once. Co-plated with 200,000 CFSE-labeled responder cells were 200,000 irradiated, violet-dye-labeled stimulator cells. Material: alloreactive CD8+ T cells from a mixed lymphocyte reaction culture, obtained before intestinal transplant. Subset denoted: CFSE-low proliferating T cells sorted from roughly 6-day pre-transplant mixed lymphocyte reaction (GvH or HvG direction). These receptors were taken from a human patient who received an intestinal transplant.

This chain links TRBV18 with TRBJ1-1; tentatively, D is TRBD1 (6 bases). The CDR3 covers 13 residues. V shed 5 bases and J shed 6 bases, with 13 bases lying between them. CDR1 and CDR2 from the germline V gene are KGHSH and LQKENI. The CDR3 loop is CASSSQGYAEAFF. CDR3 coding DNA: TGTGCCAGCTCATCCCAGGGGTACGCTGAAGCTTTCTTT.

The rearrangement links TRBV29-1 to TRBJ2-7; no firm D call. In germline, CDR1 is SQVTM, CDR2 ANQGSEA. The CDR3 is 11 residues long. V lost 6 bases, J lost 5 bases, and 11 bases lay in between. This chain's CDR3 is CSVALLNEQYF. CDR3 nucleotides: TGCAGCGTCGCCCTCCTAAACGAGCAGTACTTC.

The sample holds a few counts of this clone. The rearrangement joins TRBV19 to TRBJ2-7, with 7 nucleotides matching TRBD2. This CDR3 region has 13 residues. Germline CDR1 LNHDA, CDR2 SQIVND (reference sequence). J gave up 7 bases and V 6 bases, and 9 bases lay outside the gene matches. The CDR3 nucleotides read TGTGCCAGTAGACCGGCGGGAGCGGGAGAGCAGTACTTC. It codes for CASRPAGAGEQYF.

The chain employs TRBV5-6 and TRBJ2-7; D is perhaps TRBD1 (6 bases). Germline V lookup: CDR1 SGHDT, CDR2 YYEEEE. V lost 0 bases and J 2 bases, leaving 9 bases between the germline ends. The CDR3 is 14 residues long. The CDR3 DNA is TGTGCCAGCAGCTTGGTAGGGACAACCTACGAGCAGTACTTC. Encoded protein: CASSLVGTTYEQYF.

DNA of the CDR3: TGTGCCAGCAGTCTAACGGGGAGTATTGAAAAACTGTTTTTT. Its protein is CASSLTGSIEKLFF. The chain uses TRBV6-5 and TRBJ1-4; D not resolved. CDR3 length equals 14 residues. Germline V gene lookup returns CDR1 MNHEY and CDR2 SVGAGI. Trimming took 5 bases from V and 7 from J, leaving 14 bases between them.

The sample holds a few counts of this clone. The V call is TRBV4-1, the J call TRBJ1-2, with a tentative D call TRBD1 (6 bases). V was trimmed by 0 bases and J by 8 bases, leaving 10 bases between them. The CDR3 is made up of 13 amino acids. Germline assignment: CDR1 MGHRA and CDR2 YSYEKL. The CDR3 here is CASSQETGRGYTF. CDR3 bases: TGCGCCAGCAGCCAAGAGACAGGACGGGGCTACACCTTC.

This clone showed up just a few times. The rearrangement uses TRBV18 and TRBJ2-1, with no clear D. Trimming took off 3 bases at V and 9 bases at J, with 6 bases between the two ends. The CDR3 contains 11 residues. Germline CDR1 reads KGHSH; CDR2 reads LQKENI. CDR3 residues: CASSPLSEQFF. The CDR3, as DNA: TGTGCCAGCTCACCCCTAAGTGAGCAGTTCTTC.

The chain joins TRBV30 to TRBJ2-3, with D maybe TRBD2 (6 bases). Trimming stripped 5 bases from V and 2 bases from J, with 14 bases between. CDR1 GTSNPN and CDR2 SVGIG come from the germline V gene (reference sequence). This CDR3 has 14 residues. CDR3 protein: CAWGSGTLTDTQYF. The CDR3 DNA reads TGTGCCTGGGGTTCCGGGACTCTCACAGATACGCAGTATTTT.

J is TRBJ1-2 and V is TRBV6-6, with a weak D call TRBD1 (6 bases). Between the trimmed V and J ends, which lost 6 bases and 7 bases, there was a span of 15 bases. The germline V gene encodes CDR1 MNHNY and CDR2 SVGAGI (reference sequence). The CDR3 contains 13 residues. The CDR3 DNA sequence: TGTGCCAGCAGAAAAACAGGGTTCGGTGGCTACACCTTC. This codes for CASRKTGFGGYTF.